Each of the 6 T cell receptor beta chains below was sequenced from the same sample in a study of blood T cells in healthy people across ages. A J-beta primer mix and a sample-barcoded 5' primer were used in a second PCR of roughly 7 to 12 cycles. TCRdb itself ran the 5' RACE reads through MiXCR, one entry per CDR3 protein. The sample holds about 1.8 million distinct CDR3 sequences; 40% to 55% are singletons and the top ten take 2.1%. The sample was blood. All receptors come from a woman aged 40 to 50 in good health.

This chain connects TRBV24-1 to TRBJ2-5; TRBD1 matches at 8 bases. The J call may be faulty, since TRBJ2-7 better matches the DNA end. The CDR3 has 17 amino acids. The germline gives CDR1 KGHDR, CDR2 SFDVKD. CDR3 region: CATSDLPLQGASCEQYF. In nucleotides, the CDR3 is TGTGCCACCAGTGATCTGCCCCTCCAGGGGGCGAGTTGCGAGCAGTACTTC.

The chain couples TRBV3-1 to TRBJ2-5; 7 bases line up with TRBD2. In germline, CDR1 is LGHDT, CDR2 YNNKEL (reference sequence). The length of the CDR3 is 15 residues. J lost 7 bases, V lost 0 bases, and 8 bases had no gene match. CDR3 sequence: CASSQDRWGGGTQYF. For the CDR3, the DNA is TGTGCCAGCAGCCAAGATCGGTGGGGGGGAGGGACCCAGTACTTC.

This clonotype appeared a few times. The V call is TRBV29-1, the J call TRBJ1-1; a possible D gene is TRBD1 (6 bases). Germline loops: CDR1 SQVTM, CDR2 ANQGSEA. V lost 7 bases to trimming and J lost 5 bases, with 11 bases between them. This CDR3 has 11 amino acids. CDR3 in DNA: TGCAGCGCCGGTAGGGGGACTGAAGCTTTCTTT. Its translation is CSAGRGTEAFF.

In its sample, this clonotype was seen a few times. For the CDR3, the DNA is TGTGCCAGCAGCCAAGATATAAATCGGCCCCTCGGGGGCTACACCTTC. It codes for CASSQDINRPLGGYTF. This chain uses TRBV14 with TRBJ1-2, with D unresolved. Germline CDR1 is SGHDN and CDR2 is FVKESK. The CDR3 is 16 residues long. Trimming removed 0 bases from V and 8 bases from J, with 19 bases in between.

V gene TRBV5-6 combines with J gene TRBJ1-6, with TRBD1 as a possible D gene (6 bases). Trimming removed 0 bases from V and 6 bases from J, with 10 bases in between. Germline CDR1 is SGHDT and CDR2 is YYEEEE. The CDR3 runs 15 residues. The CDR3: CASSLVTGVNSPLHF. The CDR3 nucleotides are TGTGCCAGCAGCTTGGTGACAGGAGTTAATTCACCCCTCCACTTT. Supplemented by reference TRBV5-6 and TRBJ1-6, the full variable domain reads DAGVTQSPTHLIKTRGQQVTLRCSPKSGHDTVSWYQQALGQGPQFIFQYYEEEERQRGNFPDRFSGHQFPNYSSELNVNALLLGDSALYLCASSLVTGVNSPLHFGNGTRLTVT.

This chain uses TRBV12-3 or TRBV12-4 with TRBJ2-1; D uncertain. The CDR3 is 11 residues long. Trimming removed 6 bases at V and 12 bases at J, with 12 bases between. CDR3 residues: CASSLKVGQFF. The CDR3 DNA reads TGTGCCAGCAGCCTAAAAGTTGGGCAGTTCTTC.